This T cell receptor (beta chain) was observed in a study of blood T cell repertoires in COVID-19. Study-wide context: Samples came from the United States, Italy and Spain, spanning acute and convalescent COVID-19. PBMCs, B-cell-depleted T cells, or T cells provided the cDNA or gDNA that made up the material.

Study processing details: Using reference gene primer amplification, nucleated cell counts were estimated. Sequencing was performed with immunoSEQ multiplex PCR; in TCRdb, only in-frame clones are kept and a portion is missing. D and trimming were read from the DNA, whereas the V and J calls and clone size are those reported in that table. The sample lists around 220,000 clones, approximately 79% occurring once. The source material was peripheral blood. This TCR derives from a woman in her forties with active or convalescent COVID-19.

The DNA for the CDR3 is TGTGCCAGCAGCGTACAGGGGGACTATGGCTACACCTTC. Translation: CASSVQGDYGYTF. This chain uses TRBV28 with TRBJ1-2; 8 bases agree with TRBD1. CDR3 length: 13 residues. Per the germline V gene, CDR1 is MDHEN and CDR2 is SYDVKM. Losses at the gene ends were 6 bases for V and 3 bases for J; bases not matched to a gene: 3.